One and the same sample provided the 12 T cell receptor beta chains below, sequenced in a study of cytomegalovirus exposure and HLA in healthy donors. The PCR ran on 60 Vbeta and 13 Jbeta primers. Method: immunoSEQ multiplex PCR; TCRdb's copy keeps in-frame clones and lacks some. The sample includes about 190,000 clones, 75% to 90% seen only once; the top ten take roughly 6%. The sequenced sample consisted of PBMCs. The receptors were sampled from a man between 40 and 49 years old in good health and CMV-seropositive.

The chain employs TRBV5-4 and TRBJ2-5; no clear D gene. TRBJ2-7 matches the DNA end more closely, so the J call is doubtful. The CDR3 has 11 amino acids. Germline lookup yields CDR1 SGHNT and CDR2 YYREEE (reference sequence). The CDR3 here is CASSLSGEQYF. The DNA of the CDR3 is TGTGCCAGCAGCTTATCAGGCGAGCAGTACTTC.

This clone was recorded a few times. The chain joins TRBV5-4 to TRBJ2-3, with TRBD2 identical over 8 bases. Germline V lookup: CDR1 SGHNT, CDR2 YYREEE (reference sequence). The CDR3 spans 15 residues. Germline trimming cut 5 bases from V and 10 bases from J; bases unmatched to any gene: 15. Here the CDR3 reads CASRGGGSGELSQYF. The CDR3 bases are TGTGCCAGCAGGGGCGGGGGGAGCGGGGAGCTTTCGCAGTATTTT. Combining the CDR3 with reference TRBV5-4 and TRBJ2-3 gives the whole variable domain ETGVTQSPTHLIKTRGQQVTLRCSSQSGHNTVSWYQQALGQGPQFIFQYYREEENGRGNFPPRFSGLQFPNYSSELNVNALELDDSALYLCASRGGGSGELSQYFGPGTRLTVL.

The chain combines TRBV28 with TRBJ2-7; 8 bases fit TRBD2. J lost 2 bases, V lost 10 bases, and 7 bases had no gene match. CDR3 length equals 13 residues. The germline V gene encodes CDR1 MDHEN and CDR2 SYDVKM. The CDR3 DNA reads TGTGCCACACGAGGGCGGGGGGCCTACGAGCAGTACTTC. Its protein is CATRGRGAYEQYF.

This rearrangement joins TRBV7-8 to TRBJ1-2; 8 bases align to TRBD1. Germline V gene data show CDR1 as SGHVS and CDR2 as FQNEAQ. The CDR3 spans 17 residues. V lost 1 base and J lost 3; bases outside the gene matches: 10. The DNA for the CDR3 is TGTGCCAGCAGCTTAGTGGTCAGGACAGGGAATGACTATGGCTACACCTTC. It specifies CASSLVVRTGNDYGYTF.

This clone was seen once. This chain joins TRBV6-5 and TRBJ1-2, with D possibly TRBD1 on 5 matching bases. Per the germline V gene, CDR1 is MNHEY and CDR2 is SVGAGI. The ends were cut back, 11 bases at V and 0 bases at J, with 13 bases in the middle. The CDR3 is 13 amino acids. CDR3 region: CAAHRPPNYGYTF. The CDR3 coding sequence is TGTGCCGCCCACAGGCCCCCTAACTATGGCTACACCTTC.

V and J are TRBV25-1 and TRBJ2-3, with D tentatively TRBD1 (8 bases). In germline, CDR1 is MGHDK, CDR2 SYGVNS. This CDR3 is built from 15 residues. The V gene lost 6 bases and the J gene lost 2 bases, with 15 bases spanning the gap. The CDR3 reads CASRIQGGNTDTQYF. CDR3 DNA sequence: TGTGCCAGCAGGATACAGGGGGGGAACACAGATACGCAGTATTTT.

About this clone: Relative to the germline gene, one junction end is altered; a read error may explain this. The chain employs TRBV7-9 and TRBJ1-2; D may be TRBD1 (5 bases). CDR1 is SEHNR, CDR2 FQNEAQ, per germline (reference sequence). This CDR3 contains 12 residues. CDR3 nucleotides: TGTTCCAGCAGCTTGGCATGGGCAGGGCACACCTTC. Amino acids: CSSSLAWAGHTF.

The V call is TRBV5-1, the J call TRBJ1-1, with 10 bases lining up with TRBD1. V lost 0 bases and J lost 4; bases outside the gene matches: 3. The CDR3 covers 15 residues. Germline CDR1 and CDR2: SGHRS and YFSETQ. The CDR3 sequence is CASSLGTGGITEAFF. CDR3 sequence (DNA): TGCGCCAGCAGCTTGGGGACAGGGGGTATCACTGAAGCTTTCTTT.

This clone came up once. The chain is built from TRBV11-3 and TRBJ2-3; 8 nucleotides match TRBD2. This CDR3 contains 17 residues. V trimming: 1 base; J trimming: 0 bases; junction bases outside the gene matches: 6. The V gene's germline CDR1 is SGHNT and CDR2 YENEEA. Here the CDR3 DNA reads TGTGCCAGCAGCTTAGGGGAACTAGCGGAGAGCACAGATACGCAGTATTTT. It is translated as CASSLGELAESTDTQYF.

The chain uses TRBV11-2 and TRBJ2-5; 11 bases align to TRBD1. In germline, CDR1 is SGHAT, CDR2 FQNNGV. The CDR3 runs 15 residues. V was pared by 1 base and J by 5 bases, with 3 bases of the junction left unmatched. In nucleotides, the CDR3 is TGTGCCAGCAGCTTAGGGACAGGGGGCCGGGAGACCCAGTACTTC. It yields the protein CASSLGTGGRETQYF.

This sequence joins TRBV14 and TRBJ2-1; 10 bases fit TRBD2. V trimming: 0 bases; J trimming: 3 bases; junction bases outside the gene matches: 2. Germline V lookup: CDR1 SGHDN, CDR2 FVKESK. The CDR3 contains 16 residues. The CDR3 coding sequence is TGTGCCAGCAGCCAAGACTCTAGCGGGGGCTACAATGAGCAGTTCTTC. Its protein is CASSQDSSGGYNEQFF.

There are a few counts of this clone. This sequence joins TRBV4-3 and TRBJ1-1, with 11 bases aligning to TRBD1. Trimming cost V 1 base and J 7 bases; bases outside gene matches: 5. CDR3 length equals 15 residues. Germline lookup yields CDR1 LGHNA and CDR2 YSLEER. CDR3 protein: CASSQGMGQGVEAFF. Here the CDR3 DNA reads TGCGCCAGCAGCCAAGGGATGGGACAGGGGGTTGAAGCTTTCTTT.